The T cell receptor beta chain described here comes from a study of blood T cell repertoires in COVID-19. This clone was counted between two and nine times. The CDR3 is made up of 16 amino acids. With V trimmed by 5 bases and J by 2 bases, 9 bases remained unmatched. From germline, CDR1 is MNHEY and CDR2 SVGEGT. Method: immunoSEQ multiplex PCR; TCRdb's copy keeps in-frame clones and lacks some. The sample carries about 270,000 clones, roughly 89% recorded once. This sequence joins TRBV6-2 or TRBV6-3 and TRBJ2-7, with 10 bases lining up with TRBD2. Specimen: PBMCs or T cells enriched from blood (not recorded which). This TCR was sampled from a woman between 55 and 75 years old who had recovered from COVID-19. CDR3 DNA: TGTGCCAGCAGTCCCCAGCTAGCGGGAGTAGCCTACGAGCAGTACTTC. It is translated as CASSPQLAGVAYEQYF.